The clone carrying this TCR beta chain has ten or more counts. Its antigen is not identified. Each patient went into thyroid surgery without having received any treatment. The authors' processing: A distant-metastasis classifier for papillary thyroid cancer was built using CDR3 differences across clinicopathological groups. TCRdb reanalyzed the PCR reads with MiXCR. The V and J calls shown here were made by TCRdb, not taken from the authors' results. The sample includes fewer than 15,000 clones, roughly 12% of them seen just once. CDR1 is LGHDT and CDR2 is YNNKEL in the germline V gene (reference sequence). The CDR3 loop spans 13 amino acids. The junction had 3 bases not matched to a gene; V was cut back by 5 bases and J by 4 bases. This sample is part of a study of metastatic and nonmetastatic thyroid tumors. About the study: The authors compared repertoires across blood and tumor or nodule tissue from malignant and benign thyroid patients.

The study's findings and limits: TCR beta diversity was reportedly significantly higher in malignant thyroid tumors than benign nodules, in blood and tumor.

The chain recombines TRBV3-1 with TRBJ2-5; 8 bases are shared with TRBD2. The sequence was collected from a female donor with papillary thyroid cancer or a benign thyroid nodule (not recorded which). Some clones in this sample may be carry-over from other donors' samples. The specimen was blood. The CDR3 DNA is TGTGCCAGCAGCGCGCGGGAGGCAGAGACCCAGTACTTC. This codes for CASSAREAETQYF.